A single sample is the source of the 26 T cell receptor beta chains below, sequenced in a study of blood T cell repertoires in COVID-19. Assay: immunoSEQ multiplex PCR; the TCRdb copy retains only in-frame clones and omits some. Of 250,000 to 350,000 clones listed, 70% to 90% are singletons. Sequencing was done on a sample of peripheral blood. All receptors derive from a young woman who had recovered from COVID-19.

CDR3 amino acids: CASSTGTVDNSPLHF. The DNA of the CDR3 is TGTGCCAGCAGCACCGGGACAGTCGATAATTCACCCCTCCACTTT. The chain recombines TRBV6-2 or TRBV6-3 with TRBJ1-6; 7 positions agree with TRBD1. J lost 5 bases, V lost 6 bases, and 7 bases had no gene match. The CDR3 loop spans 15 amino acids. Germline lookup yields CDR1 MNHEY and CDR2 SVGEGT.

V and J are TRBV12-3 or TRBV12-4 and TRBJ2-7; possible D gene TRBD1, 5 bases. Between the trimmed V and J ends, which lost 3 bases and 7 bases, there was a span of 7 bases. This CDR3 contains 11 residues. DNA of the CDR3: TGTGCCAGCAGTTTGACAGCTGAGCAGTACTTC. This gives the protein CASSLTAEQYF.

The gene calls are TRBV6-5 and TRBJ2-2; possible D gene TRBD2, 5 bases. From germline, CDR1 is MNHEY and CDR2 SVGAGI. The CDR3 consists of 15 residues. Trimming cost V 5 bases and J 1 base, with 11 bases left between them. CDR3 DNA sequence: TGTGCCAGCAGTCTCCATAGCGTGAACACCGGGGAGCTGTTTTTT. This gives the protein CASSLHSVNTGELFF.

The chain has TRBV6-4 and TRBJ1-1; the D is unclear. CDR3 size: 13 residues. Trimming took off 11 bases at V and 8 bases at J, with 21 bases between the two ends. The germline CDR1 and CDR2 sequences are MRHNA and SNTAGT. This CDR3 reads CAGPRAEHQEAFF. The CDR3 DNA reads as TGTGCCGGTCCCCGAGCGGAACACCAAGAAGCTTTCTTT.

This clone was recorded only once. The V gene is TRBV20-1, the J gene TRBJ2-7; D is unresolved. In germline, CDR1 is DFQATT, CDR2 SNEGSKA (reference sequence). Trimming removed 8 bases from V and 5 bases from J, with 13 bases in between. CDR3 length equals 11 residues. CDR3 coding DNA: TGCAGTCTTATTGATGGCCACGAGCAGTACTTC. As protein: CSLIDGHEQYF.

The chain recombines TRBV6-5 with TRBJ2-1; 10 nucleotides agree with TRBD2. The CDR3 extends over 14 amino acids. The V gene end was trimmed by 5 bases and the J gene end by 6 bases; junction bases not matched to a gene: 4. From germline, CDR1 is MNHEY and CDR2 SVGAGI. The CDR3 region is CASSKGLASNEQFF. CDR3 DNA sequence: TGTGCCAGCAGTAAGGGACTAGCGAGCAATGAGCAGTTCTTC.

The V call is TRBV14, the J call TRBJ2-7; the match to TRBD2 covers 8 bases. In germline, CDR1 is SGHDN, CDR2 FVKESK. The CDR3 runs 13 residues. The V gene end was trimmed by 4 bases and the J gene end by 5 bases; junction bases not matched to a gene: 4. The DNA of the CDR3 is TGTGCCAGCAGCCGGACTAGCAACCACGAGCAGTACTTC. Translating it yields CASSRTSNHEQYF.

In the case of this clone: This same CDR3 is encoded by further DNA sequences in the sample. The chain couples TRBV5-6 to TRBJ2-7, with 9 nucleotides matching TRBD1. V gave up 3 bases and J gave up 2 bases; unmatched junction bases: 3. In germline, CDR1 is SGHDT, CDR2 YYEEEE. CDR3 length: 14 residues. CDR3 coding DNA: TGTGCCAGCAGCTCGGACAGGGGCCCCTACGAGCAGTACTTC. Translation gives CASSSDRGPYEQYF.

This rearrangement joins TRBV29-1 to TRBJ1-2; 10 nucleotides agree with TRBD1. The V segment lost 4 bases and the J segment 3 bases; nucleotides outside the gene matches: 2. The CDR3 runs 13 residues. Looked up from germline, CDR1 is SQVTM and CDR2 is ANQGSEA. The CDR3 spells CSVGTGGYYGYTF. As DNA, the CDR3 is TGCAGCGTTGGGACAGGGGGTTACTATGGCTACACCTTC.

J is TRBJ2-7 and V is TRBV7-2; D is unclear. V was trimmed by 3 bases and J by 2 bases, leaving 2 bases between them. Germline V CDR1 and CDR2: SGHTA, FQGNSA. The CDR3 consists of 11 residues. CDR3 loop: CASSFTYEQYF. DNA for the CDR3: TGTGCCAGCAGCTTTACCTACGAGCAGTACTTC.

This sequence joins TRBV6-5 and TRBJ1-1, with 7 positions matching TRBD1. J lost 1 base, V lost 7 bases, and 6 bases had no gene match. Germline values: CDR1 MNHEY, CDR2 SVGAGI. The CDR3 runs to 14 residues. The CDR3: CASIPGQPNTEAFF. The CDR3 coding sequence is TGTGCCAGCATCCCGGGACAGCCGAACACTGAAGCTTTCTTT.

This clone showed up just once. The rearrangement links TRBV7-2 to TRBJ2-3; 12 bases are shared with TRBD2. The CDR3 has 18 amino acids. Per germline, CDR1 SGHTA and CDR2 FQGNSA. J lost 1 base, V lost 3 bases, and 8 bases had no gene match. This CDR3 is CASSFPLAGGPGTDTQYF. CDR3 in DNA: TGTGCCAGCAGCTTTCCGCTAGCGGGAGGGCCGGGCACAGATACGCAGTATTTT.

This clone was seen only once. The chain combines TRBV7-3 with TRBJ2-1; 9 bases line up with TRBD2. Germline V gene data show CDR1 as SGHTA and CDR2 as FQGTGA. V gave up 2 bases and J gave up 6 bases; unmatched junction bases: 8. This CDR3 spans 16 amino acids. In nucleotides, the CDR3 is TGTGCCAGCAGCTTACTGGCGGGAGGGCCAATCAATGAGCAGTTCTTC. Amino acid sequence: CASSLLAGGPINEQFF.

The CDR3 nucleotides read TGTGCCAGCAGCCTATCGGAGGAAAAACTGTTTTTT. It codes for CASSLSEEKLFF. The V call is TRBV28, the J call TRBJ1-4, with no clear D. V dropped 6 bases and J dropped 8 bases, with 10 bases sitting between them. The germline gives CDR1 MDHEN, CDR2 SYDVKM. This CDR3 comprises 12 residues. Combining the CDR3 with reference TRBV28 and TRBJ1-4 gives the whole variable domain DVKVTQSSRYLVKRTGEKVFLECVQDMDHENMFWYRQDPGLGLRLIYFSYDVKMKEKGDIPEGYSVSREKKERFSLILESASTNQTSMYLCASSLSEEKLFFGSGTQLSVL.

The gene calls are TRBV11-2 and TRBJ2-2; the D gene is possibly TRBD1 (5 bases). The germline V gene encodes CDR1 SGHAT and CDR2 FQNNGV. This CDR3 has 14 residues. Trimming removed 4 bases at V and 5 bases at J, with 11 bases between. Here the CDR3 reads CASSSRGITGELFF. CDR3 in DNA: TGTGCCAGCAGCTCAAGGGGTATTACCGGGGAGCTGTTTTTT.

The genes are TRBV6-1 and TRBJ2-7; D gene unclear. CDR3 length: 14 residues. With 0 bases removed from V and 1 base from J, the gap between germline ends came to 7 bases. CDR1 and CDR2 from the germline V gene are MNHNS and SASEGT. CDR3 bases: TGTGCCAGCAGTGAAGCCCTCCCGTCCTACGAGCAGTACTTC. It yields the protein CASSEALPSYEQYF.

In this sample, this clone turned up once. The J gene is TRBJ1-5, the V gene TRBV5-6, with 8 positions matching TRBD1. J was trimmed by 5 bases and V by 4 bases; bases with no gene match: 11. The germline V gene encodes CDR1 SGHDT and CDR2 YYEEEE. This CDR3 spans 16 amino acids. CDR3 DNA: TGTGCCAGCAGCGAGAATCAGGGGGCGCGTGATCAGCCCCAGCATTTT. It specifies CASSENQGARDQPQHF.

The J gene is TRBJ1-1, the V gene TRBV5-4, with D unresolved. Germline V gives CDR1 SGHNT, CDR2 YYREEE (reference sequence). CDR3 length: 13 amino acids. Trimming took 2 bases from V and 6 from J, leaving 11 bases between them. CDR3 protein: CASSFEPEAEAFF. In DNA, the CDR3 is TGTGCCAGCAGCTTCGAGCCAGAGGCTGAAGCTTTCTTT.

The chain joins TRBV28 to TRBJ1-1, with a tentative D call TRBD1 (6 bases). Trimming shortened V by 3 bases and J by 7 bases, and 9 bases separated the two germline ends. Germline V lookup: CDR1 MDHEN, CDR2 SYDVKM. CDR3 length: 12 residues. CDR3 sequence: CASSFDRFEAFF. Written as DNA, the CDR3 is TGTGCCAGCAGTTTCGACAGGTTTGAAGCTTTCTTT.

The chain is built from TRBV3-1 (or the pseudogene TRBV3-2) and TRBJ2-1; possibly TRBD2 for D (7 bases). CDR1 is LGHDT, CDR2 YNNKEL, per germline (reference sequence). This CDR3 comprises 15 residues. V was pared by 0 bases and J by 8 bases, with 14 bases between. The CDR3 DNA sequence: TGTGCCAGCAGCCAAGAGGGGGGGCCAGGGGATGAGCAGTTCTTC. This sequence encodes CASSQEGGPGDEQFF.

CDR3 bases: TGTGCCAGCAGCTTGGGCAGGGGGCAAGAGACCCAGTACTTC. It yields the protein CASSLGRGQETQYF. The chain links TRBV7-9 to TRBJ2-5, with 7 bases that match TRBD1. This CDR3 is built from 14 residues. Germline-derived CDR1 and CDR2 are SEHNR and FQNEAQ (reference sequence). Trimming took 3 bases from V and 2 from J; bases not matched to a gene: 3.

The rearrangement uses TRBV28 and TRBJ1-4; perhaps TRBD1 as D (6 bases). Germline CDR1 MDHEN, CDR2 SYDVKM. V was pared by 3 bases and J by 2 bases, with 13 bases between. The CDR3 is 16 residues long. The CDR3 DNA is TGTGCCAGCAGTTTTCTGGGGGCGCTGACTAATGAAAAACTGTTTTTT. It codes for CASSFLGALTNEKLFF.

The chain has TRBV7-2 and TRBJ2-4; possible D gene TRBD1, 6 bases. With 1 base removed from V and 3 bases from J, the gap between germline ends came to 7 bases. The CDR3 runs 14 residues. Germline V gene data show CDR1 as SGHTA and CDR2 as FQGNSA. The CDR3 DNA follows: TGTGCCAGCAGCTTAGGAGGGGGCAAAAACATTCAGTACTTC. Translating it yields CASSLGGGKNIQYF.

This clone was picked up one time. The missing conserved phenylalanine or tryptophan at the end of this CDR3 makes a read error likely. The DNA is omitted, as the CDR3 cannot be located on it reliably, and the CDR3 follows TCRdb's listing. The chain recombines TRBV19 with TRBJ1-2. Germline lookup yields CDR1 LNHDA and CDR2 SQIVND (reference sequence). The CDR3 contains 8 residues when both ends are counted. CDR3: CASRGQRL.

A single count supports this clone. The CDR3 here is CASGSTGGDYEQYF. In nucleotides, the CDR3 is TGTGCTAGTGGTTCCACAGGGGGTGATTACGAGCAGTACTTC. The chain joins TRBV12-5 to TRBJ2-7; 8 nucleotides agree with TRBD1. Germline V CDR1 and CDR2: LGHNT, FRNRAP. The ends lost 4 bases at V and 4 bases at J; junction bases unmatched: 6. This CDR3 region has 14 residues.

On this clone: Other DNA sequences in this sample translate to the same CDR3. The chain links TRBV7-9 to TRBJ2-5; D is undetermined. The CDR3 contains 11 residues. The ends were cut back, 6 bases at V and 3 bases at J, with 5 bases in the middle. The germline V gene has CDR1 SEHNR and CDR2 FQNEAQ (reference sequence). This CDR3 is CASSQKETQYF. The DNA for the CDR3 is TGTGCCAGCAGTCAAAAAGAGACCCAGTACTTC.